These 27 T cell receptor beta chains came from one sample sequenced in a study of blood T cells in healthy people across ages. PCR was performed a second time for roughly 7 to 12 cycles using a sample-barcoded 5' primer and a J-beta primer mix. TCRdb called the 5' RACE reads again in MiXCR, with one record for every CDR3 protein. The table shows roughly 2 million distinct CDR3 sequences, with about 50% occurring only once. Sequencing was carried out using blood. The receptors were sampled from a woman in her thirties or forties in good health.

The chain couples TRBV4-1 to TRBJ2-3; D gene uncertain. This CDR3 is built from 14 residues. Trimming stripped 3 bases from V and 4 bases from J, with 11 bases between. Germline V lookup: CDR1 MGHRA, CDR2 YSYEKL. The CDR3 DNA sequence: TGCGCCAGCAGCCATGGTCCGAGCCCAGATACGCAGTATTTT. Protein: CASSHGPSPDTQYF.

The chain recombines TRBV24-1 with TRBJ2-1; D possibly corresponds to TRBD2 (5 bases). V gave up 7 bases and J gave up 4 bases, with 10 bases separating them. Germline V gene data show CDR1 as KGHDR and CDR2 as SFDVKD. The CDR3 covers 13 residues. CDR3 sequence: CATSLGGYNEQFF. The CDR3 DNA follows: TGTGCCACCAGCCTAGGAGGATACAATGAGCAGTTCTTC.

The chain employs TRBV7-9 and TRBJ2-5; D is perhaps TRBD1 (5 bases). Germline lookup yields CDR1 SEHNR and CDR2 FQNEAQ (reference sequence). Trimming left V 3 bases short and J 5 bases short, with 22 bases between. This CDR3 contains 17 residues. CDR3 nucleotide sequence: TGTGCCAGCAGCTTGATAGGATCAGGGCCTCCTCAGGAGACCCAGTACTTC. Its protein product is CASSLIGSGPPQETQYF.

This rearrangement joins TRBV20-1 to TRBJ1-5; D is undetermined. V lost 3 bases to trimming and J lost 6 bases, with 6 bases between them. The length of the CDR3 is 11 residues. From germline, CDR1 is DFQATT and CDR2 SNEGSKA (reference sequence). The DNA of the CDR3 is TGCAGTGCTAGCGAGGGTCAGCCCCAGCATTTT. It is translated as CSASEGQPQHF.

This clonotype was seen a handful of times. The rearrangement uses TRBV10-3 and TRBJ2-1, with 7 bases that match TRBD1. The length of the CDR3 is 19 residues. Trimming at V came to 0 bases and at J to 3 bases, leaving 14 bases not matched to a gene. Per germline, CDR1 ENHRY and CDR2 SYGVKD. CDR3 sequence: CAISESWQGVSEGYNEQFF. In nucleotides, the CDR3 is TGTGCCATCAGTGAGTCGTGGCAGGGGGTGAGCGAAGGCTACAATGAGCAGTTCTTC.

This clonotype was detected many times. The V gene is TRBV28, the J gene TRBJ1-2; maybe TRBD1 (5 bases). This CDR3 region has 13 residues. Germline V gives CDR1 MDHEN, CDR2 SYDVKM. V was clipped by 3 bases and J by 8 bases, with 13 bases between them. The CDR3 DNA follows: TGTGCCAGCAGTTTCCAGGGCCCGTACGGCTACACCTTC. This encodes CASSFQGPYGYTF.

The rearrangement joins TRBV9 to TRBJ2-3, with 7 bases lining up with TRBD2. There are 14 residues in the CDR3. Germline V gene lookup returns CDR1 SGDLS and CDR2 YYNGEE. The CDR3 DNA sequence: TGTGGGAGCAGCGGCACTAGCGAAGCAGATACGCAGTATTTT. Protein sequence: CGSSGTSEADTQYF.

This chain links TRBV15 with TRBJ2-1, with TRBD1 matching over 9 bases. The V segment lost 0 bases and the J segment 7 bases; nucleotides outside the gene matches: 4. Germline V lookup: CDR1 LNHNV, CDR2 YYDKDF (reference sequence). CDR3 length: 15 amino acids. The CDR3: CATSRDQGTGNEQFF. The CDR3 nucleotides are TGTGCCACCAGCAGAGATCAGGGGACAGGGAATGAGCAGTTCTTC.

The genes are TRBV24-1 and TRBJ2-7; D is ambiguous. The germline V gene has CDR1 KGHDR and CDR2 SFDVKD. The CDR3 length is 12 residues. V was pared by 0 bases and J by 6 bases, with 5 bases between. The CDR3 loop reads CATSDLGVEQYF. CDR3 coding DNA: TGTGCCACCAGTGATTTGGGAGTCGAGCAGTACTTC.

J is TRBJ2-1 and V is TRBV11-2; 10 bases align to TRBD2. The J segment lost 6 bases and the V segment lost 1 base, leaving 12 bases of the junction unmatched. CDR1 and CDR2 (germline): SGHAT, FQNNGV. This CDR3 spans 18 amino acids. CDR3 in amino acids: CASSLVSLGTSAFNEQFF. The CDR3 DNA reads TGTGCCAGCAGCTTAGTCTCGTTGGGGACTAGCGCTTTCAATGAGCAGTTCTTC.

This chain joins TRBV6-5 and TRBJ2-7, with TRBD1 as a possible D gene (6 bases). The V gene lost 2 bases and the J gene lost 9 bases, with 17 bases spanning the gap. Germline lookup yields CDR1 MNHEY and CDR2 SVGAGI. CDR3 length: 14 residues. Here the CDR3 reads CASSYNRDTLPQYF. The CDR3 DNA reads TGTGCCAGCAGTTACAACCGGGACACCCTGCCGCAGTACTTC.

This clonotype has more than one count but fewer than ten. The chain is built from TRBV7-2 and TRBJ2-3; D is perhaps TRBD1 (6 bases). The V gene's germline CDR1 is SGHTA and CDR2 FQGNSA. Trimming took off 5 bases at V and 0 bases at J, with 18 bases between the two ends. The CDR3 extends over 17 amino acids. CDR3 sequence reads: CASSLYPGGPSTDTQYF. In nucleotides, the CDR3 is TGTGCCAGCAGCCTTTACCCTGGGGGCCCAAGCACAGATACGCAGTATTTT. Combining the CDR3 with reference TRBV7-2 and TRBJ2-3 gives the whole variable domain GAGVSQSPSNKVTEKGKDVELRCDPISGHTALYWYRQSLGQGLEFLIYFQGNSAPDKSGLPSDRFSAERTGGSVSTLTIQRTQQEDSAVYLCASSLYPGGPSTDTQYFGPGTRLTVL.

The chain couples TRBV29-1 to TRBJ2-1; TRBD1 is a possible D gene (6 bases). The V end lost 3 bases, the J end lost 4 bases, and 7 bases lay between the germline ends. The CDR3 covers 12 residues. The germline V gene encodes CDR1 SQVTM and CDR2 ANQGSEA. The CDR3 is CSVDGQYNEQFF. The CDR3 coding sequence is TGCAGCGTTGACGGACAGTACAATGAGCAGTTCTTC.

This chain links TRBV6-2 or TRBV6-3 with TRBJ2-3; 8 nucleotides align to TRBD1. J was trimmed by 1 base and V by 5 bases; bases with no gene match: 8. Germline assignment: CDR1 MNHEY and CDR2 SVGEGT. This CDR3 contains 16 residues. The CDR3 nucleotides are TGTGCCAGCAGTCGACTCGGACAGGGAGGCACAGATACGCAGTATTTT. Translating gives CASSRLGQGGTDTQYF.

The chain couples TRBV12-3 or TRBV12-4 to TRBJ1-5; D is unresolved. CDR3 length equals 13 residues. The V gene lost 0 bases and the J gene lost 5 bases, with 5 bases spanning the gap. CDR3 nucleotide sequence: TGTGCCAGCAGTTTAGCGCCCCATCAGCCCCAGCATTTT. It codes for CASSLAPHQPQHF.

The chain links TRBV2 to TRBJ2-5, with a tentative D call TRBD1 (5 bases). The CDR3 totals 15 residues. Germline V gene sequence: CDR1 SNHLY, CDR2 FYNNEI. The germline V and J ends were trimmed by 4 bases and 6 bases, with 18 bases remaining between them. The CDR3 is CASSVGQGRKQTQYF. The CDR3, as DNA: TGTGCCAGCAGTGTGGGGCAGGGTAGGAAGCAGACCCAGTACTTC.

J is TRBJ2-3 and V is TRBV11-2, with 8 nucleotides matching TRBD2. After removal of 5 bases from V and 3 bases from J, the junction contained 13 bases not matched to a gene. The CDR3 has 17 residues. The germline V gene has CDR1 SGHAT and CDR2 FQNNGV. The CDR3 is CASSAWLGGGYTDTQYF. CDR3 nucleotides: TGTGCCAGCAGCGCGTGGCTTGGCGGGGGGTATACAGATACGCAGTATTTT.

This clonotype was picked up a small number of times. This chain links TRBV20-1 with TRBJ2-7; D uncertain. V gave up 6 bases and J gave up 0 bases, with 15 bases separating them. CDR3 length: 14 amino acids. Germline CDR1 reads DFQATT; CDR2 reads SNEGSKA (reference sequence). CDR3 bases: TGCAGTGCCAACCCTCCCAGGAGCTCCTACGAGCAGTACTTC. Translated, it gives CSANPPRSSYEQYF.

This chain joins TRBV24-1 and TRBJ2-1, with TRBD2 as a possible D gene (7 bases). Trimming stripped 3 bases from V and 2 bases from J, with 13 bases between. This CDR3 region has 16 residues. CDR1 and CDR2 (germline): KGHDR, SFDVKD. CDR3 in amino acids: CATSDHRGATYNEQFF. The DNA of the CDR3 is TGTGCCACCAGTGATCATCGGGGGGCCACCTACAATGAGCAGTTCTTC.

The chain joins TRBV3-1 to TRBJ2-5, with 10 bases aligning to TRBD1. Germline V lookup: CDR1 LGHDT, CDR2 YNNKEL (reference sequence). Trimming removed 6 bases from V and 2 bases from J; junction bases left unmatched: 6. CDR3 size: 15 residues. CDR3: CASSSQGQGQETQYF. The CDR3 DNA reads TGTGCCAGCAGTTCCCAGGGACAGGGGCAAGAGACCCAGTACTTC.

The chain is built from TRBV12-3 or TRBV12-4 and TRBJ1-5; no clear D gene. The length of the CDR3 is 15 residues. Trimming stripped 1 base from V and 3 bases from J, with 10 bases between. The CDR3 DNA follows: TGTGCCAGCAGTTTAGGGCGTACCTACAATCAGCCCCAGCATTTT. Translated, it gives CASSLGRTYNQPQHF.

This clonotype showed up just a few times. J is TRBJ2-1 and V is TRBV7-3; 11 nucleotides align to TRBD2. CDR3 length: 14 residues. Germline V gene lookup returns CDR1 SGHTA and CDR2 FQGTGA. V shed 3 bases, J shed 7 bases, and the junction held 2 bases outside the gene matches. The chain's CDR3 is CASSFSGGENEQFF. The CDR3 DNA is TGTGCCAGCAGCTTTAGCGGGGGGGAGAATGAGCAGTTCTTC.

As DNA, the CDR3 is TGCAGTGCTAGAGATGTGGTAAGAGTGGATACGCAGTATTTT. The encoded protein is CSARDVVRVDTQYF. The chain has TRBV20-1 and TRBJ2-3; no firm D call. This CDR3 contains 14 residues. Per the germline V gene, CDR1 is DFQATT and CDR2 is SNEGSKA (reference sequence). Trimming removed 0 bases from V and 6 bases from J, with 13 bases in between.

This clonotype came up a few times. This chain uses TRBV28 with TRBJ2-5, with 7 positions matching TRBD2. The CDR3 covers 11 residues. After removal of 11 bases from V and 11 bases from J, the junction contained 11 bases not matched to a gene. Looked up from germline, CDR1 is MDHEN and CDR2 is SYDVKM. The CDR3 DNA sequence: TGTGCCGTCAGGAGGGTGCGGGAGCAGTACTTC. It specifies CAVRRVREQYF.

Notes on this clonotype: The germline gene is not matched at one end of the junction; a read error may be the cause. The rearrangement joins TRBV6-5 to TRBJ2-7; 9 nucleotides align to TRBD1. The J call could be wrong; TRBJ2-5 is a better fit for the DNA end. Germline-derived CDR1 and CDR2 are MNHEY and SVGAGI. The CDR3 loop spans 17 amino acids. This CDR3 reads CAGSFLSPQGAGETQYF. In DNA, the CDR3 is TGTGCCGGCAGTTTCCTTTCACCACAGGGGGCAGGGGAGACCCAGTACTTC.

The chain recombines TRBV28 with TRBJ2-7; TRBD2 matches at 12 bases. The DNA end favors TRBJ2-5, so the J call may be wrong. The CDR3 length is 19 residues. Germline V gene data show CDR1 as MDHEN and CDR2 as SYDVKM. The CDR3 nucleotides read TGTGCCAGCAGTTTTATTGGTGCGGCTAGCGGGGGGGCTTTTGGGACCCAGTACTTC. Residues: CASSFIGAASGGAFGTQYF.

The chain employs TRBV12-3 or TRBV12-4 and TRBJ2-4, with unresolved D. CDR3 length equals 12 residues. Deletions cut 5 bases from V and 5 bases from J, with 7 bases between. The CDR3 nucleotides read TGTGCCAGCAGTACGGACCAAAACATTCAGTACTTC. This sequence encodes CASSTDQNIQYF.